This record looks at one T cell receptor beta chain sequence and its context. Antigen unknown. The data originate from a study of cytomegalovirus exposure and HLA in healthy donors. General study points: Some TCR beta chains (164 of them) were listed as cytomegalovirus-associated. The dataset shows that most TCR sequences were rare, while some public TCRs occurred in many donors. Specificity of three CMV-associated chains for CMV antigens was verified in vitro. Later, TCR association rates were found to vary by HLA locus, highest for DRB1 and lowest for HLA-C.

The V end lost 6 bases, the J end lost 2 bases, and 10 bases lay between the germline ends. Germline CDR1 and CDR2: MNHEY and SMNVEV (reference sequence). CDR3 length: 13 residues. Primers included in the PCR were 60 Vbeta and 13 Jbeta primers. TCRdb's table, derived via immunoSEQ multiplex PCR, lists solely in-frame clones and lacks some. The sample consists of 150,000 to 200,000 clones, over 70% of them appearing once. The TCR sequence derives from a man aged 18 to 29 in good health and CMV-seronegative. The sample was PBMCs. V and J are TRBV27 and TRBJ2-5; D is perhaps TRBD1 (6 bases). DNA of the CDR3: TGTGCCAGCAGATGGACAGATCAAGAGACCCAGTACTTC. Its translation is CASRWTDQETQYF.